This T cell receptor beta chain stems from a study of cytomegalovirus exposure and HLA in healthy donors. Study-level points and caveats: Among TCR beta chains of equal frequency, HLA-associated ones were more clonally expanded in a later analysis. Among donors in an Asian-associated ancestry cluster, a later analysis reportedly found fewer N-insertions than the approximately 700-donor mean. A few chains linked to CMV were shown in vitro to be specific for CMV antigens. Despite most TCR sequences being rare, some public TCRs occurred in many donors.

The primer mix had 60 Vbeta and 13 Jbeta primers. The assay was immunoSEQ multiplex PCR, and TCRdb's table has in-frame clones only and misses some. The table lists tens of thousands of clones, roughly three quarters of them singletons. Germline assignment: CDR1 SGHDT and CDR2 YYEEEE. The CDR3 runs to 13 residues. V lost 0 bases and J 4 bases, leaving 7 bases between the germline ends. This clone came up once. Its antigen is still unknown. This sequence originates from a male donor in good health and CMV-seronegative. The rearrangement links TRBV5-6 to TRBJ1-2; the D is unclear. The sample consisted of PBMCs. CDR3 bases: TGTGCCAGCAGCTTGGGTACGGGCTATGGCTACACCTTC. Translation: CASSLGTGYGYTF.